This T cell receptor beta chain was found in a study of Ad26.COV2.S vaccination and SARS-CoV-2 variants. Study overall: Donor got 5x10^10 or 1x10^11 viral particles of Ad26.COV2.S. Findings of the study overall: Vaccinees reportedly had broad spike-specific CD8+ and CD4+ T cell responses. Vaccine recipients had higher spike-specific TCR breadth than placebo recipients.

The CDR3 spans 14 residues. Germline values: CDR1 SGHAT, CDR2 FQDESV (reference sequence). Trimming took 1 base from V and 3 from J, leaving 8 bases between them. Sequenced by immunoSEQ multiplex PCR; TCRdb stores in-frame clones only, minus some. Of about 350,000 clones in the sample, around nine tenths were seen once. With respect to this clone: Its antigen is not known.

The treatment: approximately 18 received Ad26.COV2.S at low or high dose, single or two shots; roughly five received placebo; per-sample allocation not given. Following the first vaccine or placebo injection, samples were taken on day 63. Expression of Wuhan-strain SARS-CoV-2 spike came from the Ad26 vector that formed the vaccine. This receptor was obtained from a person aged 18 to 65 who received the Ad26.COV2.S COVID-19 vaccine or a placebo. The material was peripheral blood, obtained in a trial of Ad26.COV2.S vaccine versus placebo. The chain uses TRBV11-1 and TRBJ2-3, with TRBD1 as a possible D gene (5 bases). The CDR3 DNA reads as TGTGCCAGCAGCTTAGGGGCAGGGACAGATACGCAGTATTTT. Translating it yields CASSLGAGTDTQYF. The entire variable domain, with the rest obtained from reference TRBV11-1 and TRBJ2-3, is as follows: EAEVAQSPRYKITEKSQAVAFWCDPISGHATLYWYRQILGQGPELLVQFQDESVVDDSQLPKDRFSAERLKGVDSTLKIQPAELGDSAMYLCASSLGAGTDTQYFGPGTRLTVL.